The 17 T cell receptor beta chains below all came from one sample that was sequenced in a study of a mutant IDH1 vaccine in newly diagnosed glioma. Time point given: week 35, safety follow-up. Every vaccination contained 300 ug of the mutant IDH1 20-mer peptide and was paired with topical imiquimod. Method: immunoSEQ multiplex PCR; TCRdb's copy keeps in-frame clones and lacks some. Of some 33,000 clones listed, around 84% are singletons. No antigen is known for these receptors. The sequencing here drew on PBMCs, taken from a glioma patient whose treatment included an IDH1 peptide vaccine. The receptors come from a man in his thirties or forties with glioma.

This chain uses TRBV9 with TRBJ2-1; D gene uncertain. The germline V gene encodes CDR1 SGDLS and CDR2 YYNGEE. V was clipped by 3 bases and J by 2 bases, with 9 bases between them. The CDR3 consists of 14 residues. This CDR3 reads CASSATLPYNEQFF. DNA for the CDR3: TGTGCCAGCAGCGCGACTCTGCCCTACAATGAGCAGTTCTTC. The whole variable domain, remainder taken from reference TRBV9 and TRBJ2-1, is DSGVTQTPKHLITATGQRVTLRCSPRSGDLSVYWYQQSLDQGLQFLIQYYNGEERAKGNILERFSAQQFPDLHSELNLSSLELGDSALYFCASSATLPYNEQFFGPGTRLTVL.

CDR3 amino acids: CASSWAGEESEAFF. The CDR3 nucleotides are TGTGCCAGCAGCTGGGCAGGGGAGGAAAGTGAAGCTTTCTTT. The chain uses TRBV5-4 and TRBJ1-1; tentatively, D is TRBD1 (6 bases). Per germline, CDR1 SGHNT and CDR2 YYREEE (reference sequence). The ends were cut back, 3 bases at V and 7 bases at J, with 16 bases in the middle. The CDR3 runs 14 residues.

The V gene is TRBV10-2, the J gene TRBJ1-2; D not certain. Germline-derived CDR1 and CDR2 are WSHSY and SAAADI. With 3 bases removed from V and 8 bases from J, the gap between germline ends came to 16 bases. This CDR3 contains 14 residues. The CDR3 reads CASSEGPKIYGYTF. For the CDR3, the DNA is TGCGCCAGCAGTGAAGGACCCAAAATCTACGGCTACACCTTC.

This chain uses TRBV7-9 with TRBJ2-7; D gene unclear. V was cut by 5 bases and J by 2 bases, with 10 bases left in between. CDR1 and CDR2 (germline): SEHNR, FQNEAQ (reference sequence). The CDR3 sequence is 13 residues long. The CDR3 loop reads CASSRYSPYEQYF. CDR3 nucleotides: TGTGCCAGCAGCCGATATAGCCCCTACGAGCAGTACTTC.

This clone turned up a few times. For the CDR3, the DNA is TGTGCCAGCAGGAGGACAGGGGGCCTTTATGGCTACACCTTC. Its translation: CASRRTGGLYGYTF. The chain joins TRBV27 to TRBJ1-2, with 11 bases fitting TRBD1. The germline CDR1 and CDR2 sequences are MNHEY and SMNVEV (reference sequence). J was trimmed by 5 bases and V by 6 bases; bases with no gene match: 5. The CDR3 consists of 14 residues.

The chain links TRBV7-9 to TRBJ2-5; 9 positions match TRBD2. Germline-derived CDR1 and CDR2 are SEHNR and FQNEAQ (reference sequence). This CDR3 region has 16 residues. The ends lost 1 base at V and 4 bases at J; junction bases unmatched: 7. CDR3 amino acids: CASSLVTSGIPETQYF. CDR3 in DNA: TGTGCCAGCAGCTTAGTGACTAGCGGAATACCAGAGACCCAGTACTTC.

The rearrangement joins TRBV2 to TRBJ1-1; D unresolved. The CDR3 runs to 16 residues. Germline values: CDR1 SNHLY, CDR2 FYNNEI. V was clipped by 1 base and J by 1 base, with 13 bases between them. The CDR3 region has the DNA TGTGCCAGCAGTGAAGACCATCCGGGCCCGAACACTGAAGCTTTCTTT. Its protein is CASSEDHPGPNTEAFF.

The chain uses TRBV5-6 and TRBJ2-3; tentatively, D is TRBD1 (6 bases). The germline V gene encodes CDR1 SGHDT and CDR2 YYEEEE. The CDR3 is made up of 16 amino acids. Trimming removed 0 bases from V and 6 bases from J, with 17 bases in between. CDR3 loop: CASSLEGGRGWDTQYF. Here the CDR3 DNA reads TGTGCCAGCAGCTTGGAAGGTGGTAGGGGGTGGGATACGCAGTATTTT.

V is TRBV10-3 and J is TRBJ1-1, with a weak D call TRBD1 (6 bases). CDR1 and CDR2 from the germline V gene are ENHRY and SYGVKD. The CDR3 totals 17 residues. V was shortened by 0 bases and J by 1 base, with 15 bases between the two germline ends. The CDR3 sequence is CAISESAGGGGNTEAFF. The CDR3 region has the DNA TGTGCCATCAGTGAGTCTGCCGGGGGCGGAGGGAACACTGAAGCTTTCTTT.

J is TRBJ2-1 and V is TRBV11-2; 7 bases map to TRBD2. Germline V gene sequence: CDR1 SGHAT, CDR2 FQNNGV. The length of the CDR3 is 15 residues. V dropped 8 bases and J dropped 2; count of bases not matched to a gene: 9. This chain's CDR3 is CASRGGGRAYNEQFF. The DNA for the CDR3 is TGTGCCAGCCGGGGTGGCGGGAGAGCCTACAATGAGCAGTTCTTC.

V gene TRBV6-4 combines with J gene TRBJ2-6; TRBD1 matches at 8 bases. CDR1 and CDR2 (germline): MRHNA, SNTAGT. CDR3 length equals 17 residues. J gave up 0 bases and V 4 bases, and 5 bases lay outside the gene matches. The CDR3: CASSGQGQGSGANVLTF. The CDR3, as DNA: TGTGCCAGCAGTGGACAGGGGCAGGGCTCTGGGGCCAACGTCCTGACTTTC.

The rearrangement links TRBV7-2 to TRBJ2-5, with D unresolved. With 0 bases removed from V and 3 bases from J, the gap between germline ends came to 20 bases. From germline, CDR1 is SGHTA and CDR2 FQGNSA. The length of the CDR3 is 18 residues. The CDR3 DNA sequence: TGTGCCAGCAGCTTAGCTTTAATTAGGGTAAAAGTAGAAGAGACCCAGTACTTC. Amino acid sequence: CASSLALIRVKVEETQYF.

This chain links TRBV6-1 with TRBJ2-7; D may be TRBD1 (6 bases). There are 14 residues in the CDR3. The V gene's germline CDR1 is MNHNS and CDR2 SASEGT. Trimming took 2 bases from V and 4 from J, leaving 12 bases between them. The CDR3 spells CASSETRGPYEQYF. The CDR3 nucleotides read TGTGCCAGCAGTGAAACCAGGGGACCGTACGAGCAGTACTTC.

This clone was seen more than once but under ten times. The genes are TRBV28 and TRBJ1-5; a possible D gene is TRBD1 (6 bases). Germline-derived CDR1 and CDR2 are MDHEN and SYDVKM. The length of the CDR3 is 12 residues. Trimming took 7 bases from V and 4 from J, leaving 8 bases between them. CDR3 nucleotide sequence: TGTGCCAGCACCCAGGGGAATCAGCCCCAGCATTTT. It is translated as CASTQGNQPQHF.

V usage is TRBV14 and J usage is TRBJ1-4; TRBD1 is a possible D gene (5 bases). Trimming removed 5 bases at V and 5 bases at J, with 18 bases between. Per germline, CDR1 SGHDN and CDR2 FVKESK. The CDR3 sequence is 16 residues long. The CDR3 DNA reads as TGTGCCAGCAGCGTCACGTCCAGGGCACGAAATGAAAAACTGTTTTTT. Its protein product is CASSVTSRARNEKLFF.

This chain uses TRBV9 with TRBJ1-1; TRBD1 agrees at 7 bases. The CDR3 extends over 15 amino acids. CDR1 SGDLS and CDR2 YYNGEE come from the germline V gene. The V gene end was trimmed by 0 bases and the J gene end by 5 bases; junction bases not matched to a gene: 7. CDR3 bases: TGTGCCAGCAGCGTAGTTAGAGGGGGCTGGACTGAAGCTTTCTTT. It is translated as CASSVVRGGWTEAFF.

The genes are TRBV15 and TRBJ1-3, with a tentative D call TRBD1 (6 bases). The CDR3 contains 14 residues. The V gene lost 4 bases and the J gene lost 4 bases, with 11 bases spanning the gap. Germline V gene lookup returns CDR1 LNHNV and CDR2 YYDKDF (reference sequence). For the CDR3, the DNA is TGTGCCACCAGCAACAGGGTAACGGGAAACACCATATATTTT. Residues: CATSNRVTGNTIYF.